The clone carrying this TCR beta chain was recorded many times. Its antigen is currently unknown. This specimen belongs to a study of spatial heterogeneity in lung cancer. The presence of a unique molecular identifier marked each TCR cDNA molecule. TCRdb fed the 5' RACE reads into MiXCR, producing one record per CDR3 protein. The table has some 50,000 distinct CDR3 sequences, 12% seen once. Broader study findings: Among blood samples, ubiquitous expanded tumor TCRs appeared more at resection than at follow-up.

Documented time point: sample taken at primary tumor resection. Extraction of whole RNA from tumor, nontumor lung or frozen PBMC preceded unsorted sequencing. There were 75 or so donors, all of them untreated patients with early-stage non-small cell lung cancer. The clonotype was recovered from a female donor with early-stage non-small cell lung cancer. The material was PBMCs, obtained at surgery.

The CDR3 reads CASSHRTSGRRTDTQYF. The CDR3 region has the DNA TGTGCCAGCAGCCACCGGACTAGCGGGCGTCGCACAGATACGCAGTATTTT. V usage is TRBV3-1 and J usage is TRBJ2-3; 11 positions match TRBD2. The CDR3 is made up of 17 amino acids. From germline, CDR1 is LGHDT and CDR2 YNNKEL (reference sequence). Germline trimming cut 3 bases from V and 1 base from J; bases unmatched to any gene: 6.